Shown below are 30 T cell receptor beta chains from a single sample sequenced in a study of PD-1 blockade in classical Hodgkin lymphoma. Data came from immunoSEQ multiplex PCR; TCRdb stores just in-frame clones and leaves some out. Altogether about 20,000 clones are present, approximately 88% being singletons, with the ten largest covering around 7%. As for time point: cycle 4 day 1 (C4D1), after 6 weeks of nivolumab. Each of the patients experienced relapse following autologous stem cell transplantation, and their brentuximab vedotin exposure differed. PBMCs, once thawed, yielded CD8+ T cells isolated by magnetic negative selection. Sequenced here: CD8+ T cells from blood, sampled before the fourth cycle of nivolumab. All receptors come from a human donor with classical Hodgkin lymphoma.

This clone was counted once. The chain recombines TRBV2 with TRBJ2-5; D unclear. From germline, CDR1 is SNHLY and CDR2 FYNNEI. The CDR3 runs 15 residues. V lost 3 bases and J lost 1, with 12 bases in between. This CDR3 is CASSEAQPPQETQYF. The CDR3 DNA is TGTGCCAGCAGTGAGGCCCAGCCACCCCAAGAGACCCAGTACTTC.

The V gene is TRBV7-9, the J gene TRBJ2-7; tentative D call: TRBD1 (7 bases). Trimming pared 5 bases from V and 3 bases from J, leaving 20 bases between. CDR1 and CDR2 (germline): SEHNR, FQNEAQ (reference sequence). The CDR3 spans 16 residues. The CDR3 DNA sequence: TGTGCCAGCAGCCCCCCTGCGGGACAGAGGTACTACGAGCAGTACTTC. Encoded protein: CASSPPAGQRYYEQYF.

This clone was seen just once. The CDR3 sequence: CASSGQGQGPFF. Here the CDR3 DNA reads TGTGCCAGCAGCGGCCAGGGACAGGGGCCTTTCTTT. V and J are TRBV9 and TRBJ1-1; 10 bases are a match to TRBD1. Unmatched junction bases numbered 5, after V lost 3 bases and J lost 12 bases. CDR1 is SGDLS and CDR2 is YYNGEE in the germline V gene. The CDR3 is 12 amino acids.

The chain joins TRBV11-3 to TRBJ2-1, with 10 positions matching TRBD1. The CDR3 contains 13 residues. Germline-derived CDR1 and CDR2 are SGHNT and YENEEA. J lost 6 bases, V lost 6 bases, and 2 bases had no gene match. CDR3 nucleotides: TGTGCCAGCAGGGGACAGGGGTCCAATGAGCAGTTCTTC. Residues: CASRGQGSNEQFF.

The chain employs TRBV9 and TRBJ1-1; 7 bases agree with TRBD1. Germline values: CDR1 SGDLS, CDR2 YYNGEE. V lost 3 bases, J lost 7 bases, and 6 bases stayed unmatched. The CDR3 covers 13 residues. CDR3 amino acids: CASSDTGTDEAFF. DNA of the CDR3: TGTGCCAGCAGCGATACCGGGACAGATGAAGCTTTCTTT.

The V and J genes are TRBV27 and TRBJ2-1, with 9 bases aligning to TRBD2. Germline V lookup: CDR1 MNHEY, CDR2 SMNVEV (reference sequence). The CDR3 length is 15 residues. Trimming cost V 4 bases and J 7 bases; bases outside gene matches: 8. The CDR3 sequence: CASSSTSGFWNEQFF. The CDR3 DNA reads TGTGCCAGCAGTTCGACTAGCGGCTTTTGGAATGAGCAGTTCTTC.

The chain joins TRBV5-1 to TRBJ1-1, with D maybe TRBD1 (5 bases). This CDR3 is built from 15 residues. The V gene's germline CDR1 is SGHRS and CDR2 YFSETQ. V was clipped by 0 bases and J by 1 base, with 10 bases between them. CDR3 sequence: CASSLARGGNTEAFF. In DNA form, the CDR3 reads TGCGCCAGCAGCTTGGCAAGGGGCGGGAACACTGAAGCTTTCTTT.

The CDR3 bases are TGTGCCAGCAGACTAGACAGGATCCAGCAGTTCTTC. Encoded protein: CASRLDRIQQFF. The chain carries TRBV7-9 and TRBJ2-1; a possible D gene is TRBD1 (6 bases). V was shortened by 6 bases and J by 11 bases, with 14 bases between the two germline ends. CDR3 size: 12 residues. Germline V gene data show CDR1 as SEHNR and CDR2 as FQNEAQ (reference sequence).

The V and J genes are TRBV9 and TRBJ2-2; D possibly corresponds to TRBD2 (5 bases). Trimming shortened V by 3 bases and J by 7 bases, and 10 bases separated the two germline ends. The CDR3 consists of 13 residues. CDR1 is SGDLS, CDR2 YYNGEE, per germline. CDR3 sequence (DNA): TGTGCCAGCAGCGGGACTCCGGGCGGGGAGCTGTTTTTT. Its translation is CASSGTPGGELFF.

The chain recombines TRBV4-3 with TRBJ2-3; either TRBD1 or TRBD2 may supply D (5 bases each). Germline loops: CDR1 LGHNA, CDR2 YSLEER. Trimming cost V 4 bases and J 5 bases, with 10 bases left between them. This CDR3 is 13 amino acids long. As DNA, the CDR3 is TGCGCCAGCAGCCCACTTGGGGGAGATACGCAGTATTTT. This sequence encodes CASSPLGGDTQYF.

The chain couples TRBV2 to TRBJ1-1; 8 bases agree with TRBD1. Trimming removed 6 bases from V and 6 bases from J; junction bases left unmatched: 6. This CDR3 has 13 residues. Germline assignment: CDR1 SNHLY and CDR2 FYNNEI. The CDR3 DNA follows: TGTGCCAGCAGAGTGCGACAGGGGTCTGAAGCTTTCTTT. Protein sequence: CASRVRQGSEAFF.

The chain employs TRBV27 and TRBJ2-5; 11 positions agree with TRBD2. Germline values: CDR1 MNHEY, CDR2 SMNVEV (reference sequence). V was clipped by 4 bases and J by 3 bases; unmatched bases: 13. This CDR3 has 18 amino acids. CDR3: CASSSGTSGILEKETQYF. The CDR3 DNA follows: TGTGCCAGCAGTTCCGGGACTAGCGGTATTCTAGAGAAAGAGACCCAGTACTTC.

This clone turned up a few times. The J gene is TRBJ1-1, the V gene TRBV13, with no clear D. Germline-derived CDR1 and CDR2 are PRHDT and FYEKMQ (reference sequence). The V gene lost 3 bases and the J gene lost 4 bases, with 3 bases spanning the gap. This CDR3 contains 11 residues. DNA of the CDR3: TGTGCCAGCAGCTTGACCACTGAAGCTTTCTTT. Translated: CASSLTTEAFF.

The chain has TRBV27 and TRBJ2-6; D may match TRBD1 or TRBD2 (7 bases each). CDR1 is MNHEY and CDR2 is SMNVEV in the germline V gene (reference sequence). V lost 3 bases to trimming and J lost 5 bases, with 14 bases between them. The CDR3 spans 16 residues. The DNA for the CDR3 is TGTGCCAGCAGTTTCCAGGGGGGGGCGAGGGCCAACGTCCTGACTTTC. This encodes CASSFQGGARANVLTF.

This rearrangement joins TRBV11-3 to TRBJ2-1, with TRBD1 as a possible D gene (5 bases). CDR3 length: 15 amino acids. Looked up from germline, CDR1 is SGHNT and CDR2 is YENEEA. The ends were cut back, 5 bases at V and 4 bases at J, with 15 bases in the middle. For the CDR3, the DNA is TGTGCCAGCAGCCCCGGACCAGGGCCATACAATGAGCAGTTCTTC. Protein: CASSPGPGPYNEQFF.

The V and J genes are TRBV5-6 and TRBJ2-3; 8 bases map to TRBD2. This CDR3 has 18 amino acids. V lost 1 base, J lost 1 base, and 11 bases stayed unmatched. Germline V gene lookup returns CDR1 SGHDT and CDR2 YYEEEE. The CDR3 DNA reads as TGTGCCAGCAGCTTGATAGCGGGGAGATCCTACTGCACAGATACGCAGTATTTT. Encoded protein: CASSLIAGRSYCTDTQYF.

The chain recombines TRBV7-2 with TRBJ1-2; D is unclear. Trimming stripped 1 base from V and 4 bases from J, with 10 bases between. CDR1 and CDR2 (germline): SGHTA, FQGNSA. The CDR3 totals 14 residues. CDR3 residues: CASSLEVGSYGYTF. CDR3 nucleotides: TGTGCCAGCAGCTTAGAAGTAGGGAGCTATGGCTACACCTTC. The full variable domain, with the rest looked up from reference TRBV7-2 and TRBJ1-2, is GAGVSQSPSNKVTEKGKDVELRCDPISGHTALYWYRQSLGQGLEFLIYFQGNSAPDKSGLPSDRFSAERTGGSVSTLTIQRTQQEDSAVYLCASSLEVGSYGYTFGSGTRLTVV.

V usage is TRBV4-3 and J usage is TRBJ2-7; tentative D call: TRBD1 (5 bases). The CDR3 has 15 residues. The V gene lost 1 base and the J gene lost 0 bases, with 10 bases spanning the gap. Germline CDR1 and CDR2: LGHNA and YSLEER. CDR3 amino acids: CASSQAQDTSYEQYF. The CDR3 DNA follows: TGCGCCAGCAGCCAAGCCCAGGACACCTCCTACGAGCAGTACTTC.

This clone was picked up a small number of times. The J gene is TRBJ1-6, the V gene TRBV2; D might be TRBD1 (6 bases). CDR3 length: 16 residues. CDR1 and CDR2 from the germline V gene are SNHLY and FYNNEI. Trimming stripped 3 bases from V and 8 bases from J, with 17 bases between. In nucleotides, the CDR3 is TGTGCCAGCAGTGACCCCACGGGGGCAGCAGATTCACCCCTCCACTTT. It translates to CASSDPTGAADSPLHF.

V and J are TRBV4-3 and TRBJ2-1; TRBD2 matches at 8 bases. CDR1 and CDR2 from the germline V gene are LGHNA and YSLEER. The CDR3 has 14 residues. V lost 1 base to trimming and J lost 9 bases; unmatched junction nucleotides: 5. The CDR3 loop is CASSQAGGPSEQFF. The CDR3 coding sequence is TGCGCCAGCAGCCAAGCGGGGGGGCCTAGTGAGCAGTTCTTC.

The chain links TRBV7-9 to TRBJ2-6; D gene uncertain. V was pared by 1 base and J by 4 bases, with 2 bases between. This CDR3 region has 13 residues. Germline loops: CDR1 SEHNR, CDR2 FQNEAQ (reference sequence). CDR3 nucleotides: TGTGCCAGCAGCTTAGAAGGGGCCAACGTCCTGACTTTC. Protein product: CASSLEGANVLTF.

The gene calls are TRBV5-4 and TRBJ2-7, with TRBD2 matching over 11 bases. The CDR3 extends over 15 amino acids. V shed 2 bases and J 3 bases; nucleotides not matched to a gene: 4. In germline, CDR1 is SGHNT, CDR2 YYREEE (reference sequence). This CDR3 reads CASSFLAGGDYEQYF. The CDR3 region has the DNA TGTGCCAGCAGCTTTCTAGCGGGGGGAGACTACGAGCAGTACTTC.

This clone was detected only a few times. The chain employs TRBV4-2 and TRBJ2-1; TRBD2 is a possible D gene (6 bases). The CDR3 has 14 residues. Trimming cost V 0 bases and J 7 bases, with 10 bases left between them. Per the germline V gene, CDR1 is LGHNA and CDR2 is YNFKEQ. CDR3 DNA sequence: TGTGCCAGCAGCCAAGATCGGGAGTGGAATGAGCAGTTCTTC. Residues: CASSQDREWNEQFF.

CDR3 DNA sequence: TGTGCCAGCAGCGTGGACAGGGGCTCTGGAAACACCATATATTTT. Residues: CASSVDRGSGNTIYF. V is TRBV5-4 and J is TRBJ1-3, with TRBD1 identical over 9 bases. CDR1 and CDR2 from the germline V gene are SGHNT and YYREEE (reference sequence). V shed 4 bases and J 0 bases; nucleotides not matched to a gene: 2. This CDR3 has 15 amino acids.

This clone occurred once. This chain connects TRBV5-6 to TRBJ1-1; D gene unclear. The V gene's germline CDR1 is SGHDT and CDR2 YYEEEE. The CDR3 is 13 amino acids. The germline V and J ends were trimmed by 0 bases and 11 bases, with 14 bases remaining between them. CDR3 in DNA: TGTGCCAGCAGCTTGGGGTCTGTGCATCGGGCTTTCTTT. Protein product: CASSLGSVHRAFF.

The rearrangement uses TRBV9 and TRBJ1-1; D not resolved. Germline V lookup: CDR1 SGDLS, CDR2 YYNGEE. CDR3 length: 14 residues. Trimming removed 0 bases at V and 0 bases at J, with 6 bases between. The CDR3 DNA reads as TGTGCCAGCAGCGTAGAGGGCTTGAACACTGAAGCTTTCTTT. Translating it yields CASSVEGLNTEAFF.

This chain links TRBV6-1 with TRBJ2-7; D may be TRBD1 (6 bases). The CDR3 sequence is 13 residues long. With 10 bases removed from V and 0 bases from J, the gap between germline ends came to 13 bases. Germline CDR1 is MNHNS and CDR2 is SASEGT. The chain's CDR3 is CATQQGTSYEQYF. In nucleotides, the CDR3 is TGTGCCACCCAGCAGGGGACCTCCTACGAGCAGTACTTC.

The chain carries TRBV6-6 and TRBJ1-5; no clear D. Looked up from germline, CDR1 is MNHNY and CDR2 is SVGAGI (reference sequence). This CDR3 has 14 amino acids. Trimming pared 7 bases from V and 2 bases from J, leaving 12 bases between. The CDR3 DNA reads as TGTGCCAGCAAACGGGGTGAGGGCAATCAGCCCCAGCATTTT. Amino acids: CASKRGEGNQPQHF.

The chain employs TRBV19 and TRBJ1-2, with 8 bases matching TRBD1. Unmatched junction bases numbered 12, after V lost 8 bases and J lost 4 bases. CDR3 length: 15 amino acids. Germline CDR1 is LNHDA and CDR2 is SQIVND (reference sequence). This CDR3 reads CASQNYLGQAYGYTF. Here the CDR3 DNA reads TGTGCCAGTCAAAATTATCTGGGACAGGCCTATGGCTACACCTTC.

CDR3 DNA sequence: TGTGCCAGCAGCTTACCGCCTCGGGAGATTCTCCACTTT. As protein: CASSLPPREILHF. This chain links TRBV7-9 with TRBJ1-6; D unclear. CDR3 length: 13 amino acids. V lost 2 bases and J lost 16, with 15 bases in between. Per the germline V gene, CDR1 is SEHNR and CDR2 is FQNEAQ (reference sequence).